This TCR beta chain appears in the sequencing data of a study of T cells in Graves' hyperthyroidism and ophthalmopathy. Study overall: Any treatment followed the collection of peripheral blood at initial diagnosis. Notes on the study in general: The model anticipated ophthalmopathy a median approximately 6.7 months pre-onset.

For this clonotype: Its specificity is unknown.

TCR beta CDR3 region amplification was performed from RNA transcripts. The HTBI primer set drove a first-round RT-PCR of the TCR CDR3. Using its own MiXCR run on the multiplex PCR reads, TCRdb lists one record per CDR3 protein. The sample lists hundreds of thousands of distinct CDR3 sequences; around a third were seen once. This CDR3 has 15 amino acids. The V gene end was trimmed by 5 bases and the J gene end by 5 bases; junction bases not matched to a gene: 11. CDR1 and CDR2 from the germline V gene are MNHEY and SVGAGI. The sequence was obtained from a woman in her 40s with Graves' hyperthyroidism. This chain connects TRBV6-5 to TRBJ2-7; TRBD2 agrees at 8 bases. Sequencing used blood. In DNA, the CDR3 is TGTGCCAGCAGTAGGACAGCGGGAGAACGCGACGAGCAGTACTTC. Translating gives CASSRTAGERDEQYF.